These T cell receptor beta chains were read from a single sample in a study of Ad26.COV2.S vaccination and SARS-CoV-2 variants. Produced via immunoSEQ multiplex PCR; TCRdb's table is partial and in-frame only. Among around 300,000 clones, 80% to 90% were seen once, and the ten largest hold approximately 4.5%. Specimen: peripheral blood, collected in a trial of Ad26.COV2.S vaccine versus placebo. The receptors derive from a person aged 18-65 years who received the Ad26.COV2.S COVID-19 vaccine or a placebo. Each CDR3 is given with its conserved first and last residue. The D gene is left open where the match is weak. Clone sizes are given selectively: once, few, many, or a class where the clone is expanded.

j_gene: TRBJ2-5; d_gene: NA; abundance: NA; v_gene: TRBV25-1; CDR3aa: CASSDRRGQYF; CDR3nt: TGTGCCAGCAGTGACCGGAGGGGCCAGTACTTC
j_gene: TRBJ2-2; d_gene: NA; abundance: NA; v_gene: TRBV5-1; CDR3aa: CASSFSRVKNTGELFF; CDR3nt: TGCGCCAGCAGCTTTTCCAGGGTAAAGAACACCGGGGAGCTGTTTTTT
j_gene: TRBJ1-2; d_gene: NA; abundance: once; v_gene: TRBV7-2; CDR3aa: CASSLGTDYGYTF; CDR3nt: TGTGCCAGCAGCTTAGGTACAGACTATGGCTACACCTTC
j_gene: TRBJ2-4; d_gene: TRBD2; abundance: NA; v_gene: TRBV19; CDR3aa: CASKPIAGSNIQYF; CDR3nt: TGTGCCAGTAAGCCCATAGCGGGGTCGAACATTCAGTACTTC
j_gene: TRBJ2-6; d_gene: NA; abundance: NA; v_gene: TRBV19; CDR3aa: CASNGTGWAGANVLTF; CDR3nt: TGTGCCAGTAACGGGACTGGGTGGGCTGGGGCCAACGTCCTGACTTTC
j_gene: TRBJ2-5; d_gene: NA; abundance: NA; v_gene: TRBV29-1; CDR3aa: CSVPIRQVEETQYF; CDR3nt: TGCAGCGTGCCGATACGACAGGTTGAGGAGACCCAGTACTTC
j_gene: TRBJ1-1; d_gene: TRBD1; abundance: NA; v_gene: TRBV5-1; CDR3aa: CASSLTTGKDTEAFF; CDR3nt: TGCGCCAGCAGCCTTACGACAGGGAAGGACACTGAAGCTTTCTTT
j_gene: TRBJ2-2; d_gene: TRBD2; abundance: NA; v_gene: TRBV3-1/TRBV3-2; CDR3aa: CASSHDLTRAGGEELFF; CDR3nt: TGTGCCAGCAGCCATGATTTGACTAGAGCGGGAGGGGAGGAGCTGTTTTTT
j_gene: TRBJ1-2; d_gene: NA; abundance: NA; v_gene: TRBV6-5; CDR3aa: CASSSPRAANYGYTF; CDR3nt: TGTGCCAGCAGTTCCCCCAGGGCCGCTAACTATGGCTACACCTTC
j_gene: TRBJ2-7; d_gene: NA; abundance: NA; v_gene: TRBV2; CDR3aa: CASSDAGGGFGEQYF; CDR3nt: TGTGCCAGCAGTGATGCAGGGGGGGGATTCGGCGAGCAGTACTTC
j_gene: TRBJ1-1; d_gene: TRBD1; abundance: NA; v_gene: TRBV3-1/TRBV3-2; CDR3aa: CASTAGGARGTEAFF; CDR3nt: TGTGCCAGCACGGCAGGGGGCGCTCGGGGCACTGAAGCTTTCTTT
j_gene: TRBJ1-5; d_gene: TRBD1; abundance: NA; v_gene: TRBV7-9; CDR3aa: CASSSGQGEYSNQPQHF; CDR3nt: TGTGCCAGCAGCTCGGGACAGGGCGAATATAGCAATCAGCCCCAGCATTTT
j_gene: TRBJ1-6; d_gene: NA; abundance: NA; v_gene: TRBV5-1; CDR3aa: CASTRGSLSPLHF; CDR3nt: TGCGCCAGCACTCGGGGGAGTCTTTCACCCCTCCACTTT
j_gene: TRBJ2-1; d_gene: TRBD1; abundance: NA; v_gene: TRBV9; CDR3aa: CASSVGGTVYNEQFF; CDR3nt: TGTGCCAGCAGCGTAGGGGGGACAGTATACAATGAGCAGTTCTTC
j_gene: TRBJ2-3; d_gene: NA; abundance: NA; v_gene: TRBV7-3; CDR3aa: CASSSSSTDTQYF; CDR3nt: TGTGCCAGCAGCTCCTCTAGCACAGATACGCAGTATTTT
j_gene: TRBJ2-5; d_gene: NA; abundance: NA; v_gene: TRBV28; CDR3aa: CASTTEQETQYF; CDR3nt: TGTGCCAGTACGACAGAACAAGAGACCCAGTACTTC
j_gene: TRBJ2-2; d_gene: TRBD1; abundance: NA; v_gene: TRBV5-1; CDR3aa: CASSLGGGNTGELFF; CDR3nt: TGCGCCAGCAGCTTGGGAGGGGGCAACACCGGGGAGCTGTTTTTT
j_gene: TRBJ2-1; d_gene: NA; abundance: NA; v_gene: TRBV15; CDR3aa: CATTPGESYNEQFF; CDR3nt: TGTGCCACCACACCCGGGGAGTCCTACAATGAGCAGTTCTTC
j_gene: TRBJ1-2; d_gene: TRBD1; abundance: NA; v_gene: TRBV5-8; CDR3aa: CASRYRGRMGYGYTF; CDR3nt: TGTGCCAGCAGATATAGGGGGCGGATGGGCTATGGCTACACCTTC
j_gene: TRBJ2-1; d_gene: TRBD1; abundance: NA; v_gene: TRBV7-2; CDR3aa: CASSNGQGNYNEQFF; CDR3nt: TGTGCCAGCAGCAACGGACAGGGAAACTACAATGAGCAGTTCTTC
j_gene: TRBJ1-5; d_gene: NA; abundance: NA; v_gene: TRBV28; CDR3aa: CASSLARVGNQPQHF; CDR3nt: TGTGCCAGCAGTTTAGCCAGGGTGGGCAATCAGCCCCAGCATTTT
j_gene: TRBJ2-1; d_gene: NA; abundance: NA; v_gene: TRBV19; CDR3aa: CASSTLRVSSYNEQFF; CDR3nt: TGTGCCAGTAGTACACTACGGGTTAGCTCCTACAATGAGCAGTTCTTC
j_gene: TRBJ2-3; d_gene: NA; abundance: once; v_gene: TRBV14; CDR3aa: CASSQRQSSTDTQYF; CDR3nt: TGTGCCAGCAGCCAAAGACAGTCTAGCACAGATACGCAGTATTTT
j_gene: TRBJ1-3; d_gene: NA; abundance: once; v_gene: TRBV10-3; CDR3aa: CAISESVGFGRSGNTIYF; CDR3nt: TGTGCCATCAGTGAGTCGGTGGGATTTGGGCGCTCTGGAAACACCATATATTTT
j_gene: TRBJ2-5; d_gene: NA; abundance: few; v_gene: TRBV5-5; CDR3aa: CASSLAQGLKTQYF; CDR3nt: TGTGCCAGCAGCTTGGCCCAGGGTTTAAAGACCCAGTACTTC
j_gene: TRBJ2-3; d_gene: TRBD1; abundance: NA; v_gene: TRBV18; CDR3aa: CASSLKDRVSTDTQYF; CDR3nt: TGTGCCAGCTCACTAAAAGACAGGGTCAGCACAGATACGCAGTATTTT
j_gene: TRBJ2-6; d_gene: NA; abundance: NA; v_gene: TRBV14; CDR3aa: CASSQNMGANVLTF; CDR3nt: TGTGCCAGCAGCCAAAACATGGGGGCCAACGTCCTGACTTTC
j_gene: TRBJ2-7; d_gene: TRBD2; abundance: few; v_gene: TRBV10-3; CDR3aa: CASRLAGGSYEQYF; CDR3nt: TGTGCCTCCCGACTAGCGGGAGGTTCCTACGAGCAGTACTTC
j_gene: TRBJ1-5; d_gene: NA; abundance: once; v_gene: TRBV3-1/TRBV3-2; CDR3aa: CASSQGGVQPQHF; CDR3nt: TGTGCCAGCAGCCAAGGAGGGGTTCAGCCCCAGCATTTT
j_gene: TRBJ2-3; d_gene: NA; abundance: NA; v_gene: TRBV12-3/TRBV12-4; CDR3aa: CASSKAGTQYF; CDR3nt: TGTGCCAGCAGTAAGGCCGGTACGCAGTATTTT
j_gene: TRBJ1-1; d_gene: NA; abundance: NA; v_gene: TRBV5-1; CDR3aa: CASSSSGIETEAFF; CDR3nt: TGCGCCAGCAGCTCGTCAGGGATCGAGACTGAAGCTTTCTTT
j_gene: TRBJ2-6; d_gene: TRBD1; abundance: NA; v_gene: TRBV7-9; CDR3aa: CASSPGQGASSSGANVLTF; CDR3nt: TGTGCCAGCAGCCCAGGACAGGGGGCTTCATCCTCTGGGGCCAACGTCCTGACTTTC
j_gene: TRBJ1-2; d_gene: NA; abundance: NA; v_gene: TRBV28; CDR3aa: CASSPMLVTYGYTF; CDR3nt: TGTGCCAGCAGTCCTATGCTCGTAACCTATGGCTACACCTTC
j_gene: TRBJ2-1; d_gene: TRBD1; abundance: NA; v_gene: TRBV6-6; CDR3aa: CASSGQGRGNEQFF; CDR3nt: TGTGCCAGCAGTGGACAGGGCCGGGGCAATGAGCAGTTCTTC
j_gene: TRBJ1-2; d_gene: NA; abundance: NA; v_gene: TRBV13; CDR3aa: CASSLRGDRYGYTF; CDR3nt: TGTGCCAGCAGCTTACGAGGGGATCGCTATGGCTACACCTTC
j_gene: TRBJ1-1; d_gene: NA; abundance: NA; v_gene: TRBV7-6; CDR3aa: CASSLFENTEAFF; CDR3nt: TGTGCCAGCAGCCTTTTTGAGAACACTGAAGCTTTCTTT
j_gene: TRBJ2-3; d_gene: TRBD2; abundance: NA; v_gene: TRBV19; CDR3aa: CASTSSGYRTDTQYF; CDR3nt: TGTGCCAGTACCTCTAGCGGGTACCGCACAGATACGCAGTATTTT
j_gene: TRBJ2-3; d_gene: NA; abundance: NA; v_gene: TRBV7-6; CDR3aa: CASSPGIGQYF; CDR3nt: TGTGCCAGCAGCCCGGGAATTGGTCAGTATTTT
j_gene: TRBJ2-1; d_gene: TRBD1; abundance: NA; v_gene: TRBV6-6; CDR3aa: CATVDRGVSNEQFF; CDR3nt: TGTGCCACCGTCGACAGGGGGGTATCCAATGAGCAGTTCTTC
j_gene: TRBJ2-2; d_gene: NA; abundance: NA; v_gene: TRBV7-2; CDR3aa: CASSPLPLGGPGELFF; CDR3nt: TGTGCCAGCAGTCCACTCCCTCTAGGGGGTCCCGGGGAGCTGTTTTTT
j_gene: TRBJ2-2; d_gene: TRBD1; abundance: once; v_gene: TRBV6-5; CDR3aa: CASIPPDREAGELFF; CDR3nt: TGTGCCAGCATCCCCCCTGACAGGGAAGCCGGGGAGCTGTTTTTT